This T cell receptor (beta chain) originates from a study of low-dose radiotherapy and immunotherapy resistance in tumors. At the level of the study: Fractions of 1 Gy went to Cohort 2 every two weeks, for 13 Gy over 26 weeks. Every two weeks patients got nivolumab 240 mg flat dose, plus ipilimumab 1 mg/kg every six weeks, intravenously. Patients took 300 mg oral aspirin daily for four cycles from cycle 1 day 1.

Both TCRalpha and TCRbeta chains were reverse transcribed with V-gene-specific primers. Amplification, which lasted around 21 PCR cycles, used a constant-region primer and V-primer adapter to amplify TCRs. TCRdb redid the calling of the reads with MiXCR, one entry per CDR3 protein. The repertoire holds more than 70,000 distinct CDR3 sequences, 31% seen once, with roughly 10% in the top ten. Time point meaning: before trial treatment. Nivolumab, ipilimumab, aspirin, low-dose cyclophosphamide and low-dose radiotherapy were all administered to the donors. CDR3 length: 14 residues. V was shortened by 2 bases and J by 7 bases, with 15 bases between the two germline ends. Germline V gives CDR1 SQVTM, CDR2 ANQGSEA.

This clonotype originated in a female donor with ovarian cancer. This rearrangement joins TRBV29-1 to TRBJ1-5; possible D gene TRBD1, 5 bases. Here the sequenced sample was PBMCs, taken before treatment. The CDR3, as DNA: TGCAGCGTTGAATTGGCAGGGTCTGGGCAGCCCCAGCATTTT. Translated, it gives CSVELAGSGQPQHF.